This T cell receptor beta chain was observed in a study of blood T cell repertoires in COVID-19. Study-level information: Some COVID-19 samples were acute and others convalescent; all came from the United States, Italy and Spain. PBMCs, B-cell-depleted T cells, or T cells were the source of the cDNA or gDNA that made up the material.

As originally analysed: Estimated nucleated cell counts came from reference gene primer amplification. The protocol was immunoSEQ multiplex PCR, while the TCRdb copy is restricted to in-frame clones and leaves out a portion. For V, J and clone size, that table is used; D and trimming come from the DNA. The sample lists fewer than 130,000 clones, around 82% seen once, with approximately 15% in the top ten. Germline assignment: CDR1 MNHEY and CDR2 SVGAGI. The CDR3 runs to 15 residues. V shed 6 bases and J 4 bases; nucleotides not matched to a gene: 11. Input material: peripheral blood. The chain carries TRBV6-5 and TRBJ2-7, with 8 positions matching TRBD1. This receptor was taken from a woman aged 55-69 years with acute or convalescent COVID-19. CDR3 region: CASRRAGTGLYEQYF. CDR3 DNA sequence: TGTGCCAGCAGGCGGGCGGGGACAGGCTTATACGAGCAGTACTTC.